This T cell receptor beta chain originates from a study of shared clonotypes between healthy human individuals. CDR1 is SQVTM, CDR2 ANQGSEA, per germline. The CDR3 sequence is 18 residues long. Germline trimming cut 4 bases from V and 0 bases from J; bases unmatched to any gene: 17. Here immunoSEQ multiplex PCR was the method, and the copy in TCRdb shows in-frame clones only, minus some. The top ten hold 0.6% to 0.7% of the sample, which has more than 900,000 clones, 75% to 80% seen once. The donor population consisted of healthy HIV-negative adults with no recent acute infections or vaccinations. The sequence was obtained from a man in his late teens or twenties in good health. Some clones in this sample may be carry-over from other donors' samples. V usage is TRBV29-1 and J usage is TRBJ1-1, with TRBD1 identical over 7 bases. Sequencing was carried out using memory CD4+ T cells from PBMCs. Subset noted: CD45RA-negative fraction. This chain's CDR3 is CSVGHSKGTGAMNTEAFF. DNA for the CDR3: TGCAGCGTTGGTCATAGCAAGGGTACAGGGGCTATGAACACTGAAGCTTTCTTT.